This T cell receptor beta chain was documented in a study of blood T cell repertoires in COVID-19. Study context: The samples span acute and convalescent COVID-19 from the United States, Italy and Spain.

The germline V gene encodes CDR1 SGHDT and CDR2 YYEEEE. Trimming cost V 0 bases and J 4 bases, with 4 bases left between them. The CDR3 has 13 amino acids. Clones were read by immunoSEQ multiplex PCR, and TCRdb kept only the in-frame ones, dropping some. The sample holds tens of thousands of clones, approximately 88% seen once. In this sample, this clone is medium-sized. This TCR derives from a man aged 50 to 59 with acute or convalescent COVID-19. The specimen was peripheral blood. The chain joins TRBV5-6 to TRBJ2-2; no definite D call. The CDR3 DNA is TGTGCCAGCAGCTTGGCGGGCACCGGGGAGCTGTTTTTT. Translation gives CASSLAGTGELFF. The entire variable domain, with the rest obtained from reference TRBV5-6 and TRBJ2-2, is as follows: DAGVTQSPTHLIKTRGQQVTLRCSPKSGHDTVSWYQQALGQGPQFIFQYYEEEERQRGNFPDRFSGHQFPNYSSELNVNALLLGDSALYLCASSLAGTGELFFGEGSRLTVL.